What follows are 4 T cell receptor beta chains derived from one specimen sequenced in a study of T-cell memory formation after mild COVID-19. TCRdb recomputed calls from the 5' RACE reads with MiXCR, one row per CDR3 protein. The repertoire consists of approximately 350,000 distinct CDR3 sequences, with roughly 14% occurring once and the leading ten covering around a fifth. What was sequenced was PBMCs or a T cell subset sorted from them (not recorded which). The receptors were sampled from a man aged 18 to 35 who had mild COVID-19 (a few samples of this study predate the infection). Cell type and time point are not known.

The chain has TRBV29-1 and TRBJ2-5, with 7 bases identical to TRBD1. Losses at the gene ends were 3 bases for V and 4 bases for J; bases not matched to a gene: 8. CDR1 is SQVTM and CDR2 is ANQGSEA in the germline V gene. This CDR3 spans 14 amino acids. The CDR3 reads CSVERRQGPETQYF. Written as DNA, the CDR3 is TGCAGCGTTGAGCGGAGACAGGGCCCAGAGACCCAGTACTTC.

This clonotype turned up a few times. The chain couples TRBV9 to TRBJ1-4, with no clear D. V shed 3 bases and J shed 0 bases, with 6 bases lying between them. This CDR3 comprises 14 residues. In germline, CDR1 is SGDLS, CDR2 YYNGEE. The CDR3 loop reads CASSARPTNEKLFF. For the CDR3, the DNA is TGTGCCAGCAGCGCGCGACCAACTAATGAAAAACTGTTTTTT.

This clonotype was observed a handful of times. The chain is built from TRBV9 and TRBJ2-5; 8 nucleotides align to TRBD2. The CDR3 has 16 residues. Per the germline V gene, CDR1 is SGDLS and CDR2 is YYNGEE. Trimming removed 0 bases from V and 2 bases from J; junction bases left unmatched: 6. CDR3 protein: CASSVGIAGTQETQYF. The CDR3 coding sequence is TGTGCCAGCAGCGTAGGAATAGCGGGGACACAAGAGACCCAGTACTTC.

There are a few counts of this clonotype. The V and J genes are TRBV15 and TRBJ1-1; the D is unclear. Trimming shortened V by 0 bases and J by 11 bases, and 10 bases separated the two germline ends. Looked up from germline, CDR1 is LNHNV and CDR2 is YYDKDF (reference sequence). The CDR3 extends over 12 amino acids. The CDR3 nucleotides are TGTGCCACCAGCAGAGATTTTGAACGGGCTTTCTTT. Translated, it gives CATSRDFERAFF.